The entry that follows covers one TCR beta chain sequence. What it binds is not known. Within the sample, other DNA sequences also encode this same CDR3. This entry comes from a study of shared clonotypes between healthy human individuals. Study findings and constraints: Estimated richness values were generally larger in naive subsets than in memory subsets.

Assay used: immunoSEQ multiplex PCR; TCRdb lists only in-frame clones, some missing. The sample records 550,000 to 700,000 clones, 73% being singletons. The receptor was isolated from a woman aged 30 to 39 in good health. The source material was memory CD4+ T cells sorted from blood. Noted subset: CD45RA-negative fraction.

This chain's CDR3 is CASSLSSYEQYF. CDR3 nucleotides: TGTGCCAGCAGCTTATCCTCCTACGAGCAGTACTTC. The chain uses TRBV7-9 and TRBJ2-7; D unclear. Looked up from germline, CDR1 is SEHNR and CDR2 is FQNEAQ (reference sequence). The CDR3 has 12 residues. Between the trimmed V and J ends, which lost 2 bases and 0 bases, there was a span of 2 bases. Together with reference TRBV7-9 and TRBJ2-7, the CDR3 gives the full variable domain: DTGVSQNPRHKITKRGQNVTFRCDPISEHNRLYWYRQTLGQGPEFLTYFQNEAQLEKSRLLSDRFSAERPKGSFSTLEIQRTEQGDSAMYLCASSLSSYEQYFGPGTRLTVT.